This T cell receptor (beta chain) was captured in a study of control samples from healthy donors and cancer patients. Germline trimming cut 4 bases from V and 4 bases from J; bases unmatched to any gene: 6. This CDR3 comprises 14 residues. Germline-derived CDR1 and CDR2 are SGHTA and FQGNSA. TCRdb's copy holds only in-frame clones and misses some; the assay was immunoSEQ multiplex PCR. Found here are roughly 370,000 clones, 90% of them singletons; the top ten hold 5% to 7%. V usage is TRBV7-2 and J usage is TRBJ2-5; 7 positions match TRBD2. The TCR originated in a man aged 35 to 55 with head and neck cancer. Sequencing was carried out using PBMCs. The DNA of the CDR3 is TGTGCCAGCAGCTCCAGGTCGGGGGGAGAGACCCAGTACTTC. Its translation: CASSSRSGGETQYF.